This paragraph reports one T cell receptor (beta chain). What this receptor recognizes is not known. Since a much larger clone is just one base distant, this may be a read error. Instrument used: Illumina HiSeq 2500. Quantitative 5'-RACE with molecular barcodes was used to prepare TCR beta libraries. Regarding the original processing steps: A new computational method, built on a probabilistic model of VDJ rearrangement, was used to identify disease-linked TCR variants. TCRdb reran the public reads through fastp at Q25 and MiXCR, keeping productive beta chains. Entries are consolidated by CDR3 protein sequence, retaining the most common genes and DNA. The V and J calls were determined by TCRdb, not by the authors. Recorded for this sample are around 250,000 distinct CDR3 sequences; about 10% of them occurred a single time. Jointly, the top ten make up 5.5% to 8% of the sample. The data were obtained in a study of CD8 T cells in ankylosing spondylitis (dated by TCRdb to about 2017). Background on the whole study: T cell receptor beta repertoires were profiled in healthy donors and ankylosing spondylitis patients so that disease-linked TCR variants could be found. Peripheral blood samples were taken, and synovial fluid was additionally collected from ankylosing spondylitis patients. In total, the full study cohort was made up of roughly 100 healthy donors and 25 ankylosing spondylitis patients. Summary of the overall study and its limitations: A TCR beta motif of about eight highly homologous amino acid variants appeared characteristic of blood from ankylosing spondylitis patients. Significant enrichment of the disease-linked clones was reported in matched synovial fluid samples from ankylosing spondylitis patients. Some motif variants had previously been reported in the synovial fluid and blood of reactive arthritis patients, which suggests shared mechanisms of disease initiation. In peripheral blood, the disease-linked clones were found at relatively low frequencies and had a CD8+ phenotype.

This sequence was found in a male donor with ankylosing spondylitis or in good health (not recorded which). Sequencing was performed on blood, either unsorted or a sorted T cell fraction (not recorded which).

The CDR3 region: CVSRRTSGGLPEDTQYF. The sequence in DNA is TGTGTCAGCAGAAGGACTAGCGGGGGGCTCCCAGAAGATACGCAGTATTTT. Recombination linked TRBV12-3 or TRBV12-4 to TRBJ2-3; 14 junctional bases match TRBD2. The cysteine opens and the phenylalanine closes a CDR3 of 17 amino acids. Only the CDR3 DNA is retained, 51 bases long and in frame from the first base.